These 27 T cell receptor beta chains came from one sample sequenced in a study of PD-L1 blockade in urothelial cancer. Produced via immunoSEQ multiplex PCR; TCRdb's table is partial and in-frame only. The sample has 2,500 to 3,000 clones; around 31% are singletons. The sample here was tumor tissue, taken before atezolizumab (anti-PD-L1) treatment. The origin of the receptors is a man between 65 and 85 years old with urothelial cancer.

In this sample, this clone turned up a few times. V and J are TRBV6-8 and TRBJ2-2; D may be TRBD2 (6 bases). The germline V gene has CDR1 MNHGY and CDR2 SAAAGT. V lost 10 bases and J 2 bases, leaving 14 bases between the germline ends. The CDR3 is 14 amino acids. The CDR3 nucleotides are TGTGCCATCTCCGGGACTTACAACACCGGGGAGCTGTTTTTT. Amino acid sequence: CAISGTYNTGELFF.

The rearrangement joins TRBV29-1 to TRBJ2-3; TRBD1 matches at 11 bases. V gave up 7 bases and J gave up 4 bases; unmatched junction bases: 10. This CDR3 has 15 amino acids. CDR1 is SQVTM and CDR2 is ANQGSEA in the germline V gene. The CDR3 coding sequence is TGCAGCGGGGACCTCGGACAGGGGGCGGCAGATACGCAGTATTTT. This gives the protein CSGDLGQGAADTQYF.

The chain links TRBV18 to TRBJ1-6; D is uncertain. Germline V gives CDR1 KGHSH, CDR2 LQKENI. V was cut by 2 bases and J by 7 bases, with 18 bases left in between. CDR3 length: 17 residues. CDR3 DNA: TGTGCCAGCTCACCAGGCTTAGGTGCAGTGGGAAATTCACCCCTCCACTTT. It encodes CASSPGLGAVGNSPLHF.

This sequence joins TRBV11-3 and TRBJ1-6, with 8 bases fitting TRBD1. J gave up 9 bases and V 4 bases, and 11 bases lay outside the gene matches. Germline V CDR1 and CDR2: SGHNT, YENEEA. This CDR3 has 16 residues. The CDR3 DNA reads TGTGCCAGCAGCTCCCCAAGGACAGGGTTTACTTCACCCCTCCACTTT. Translating gives CASSSPRTGFTSPLHF.

This clone is termed large (0.1 to 1%). The chain links TRBV11-3 to TRBJ2-2; D is perhaps TRBD1 (6 bases). The CDR3 length is 17 residues. Between the trimmed V and J ends, which lost 5 bases and 6 bases, there was a span of 22 bases. Germline CDR1 and CDR2: SGHNT and YENEEA. As DNA, the CDR3 is TGTGCCAGCAGCCAGCACCCTGAGAGGACAGTCCCCGGGGAGCTGTTTTTT. This codes for CASSQHPERTVPGELFF.

This clone came up a few times. The chain is built from TRBV10-3 and TRBJ1-3; possibly TRBD1 for D (5 bases). The CDR3 totals 13 residues. Trimming left V 10 bases short and J 3 bases short, with 13 bases between. Germline values: CDR1 ENHRY, CDR2 SYGVKD. The DNA for the CDR3 is TGTGCCACTTTAGGACAAGTTGGAAACACCATATATTTT. This translates into CATLGQVGNTIYF.

The table lists this clone with a few counts. The chain combines TRBV12-5 with TRBJ1-3, with D hard to call. Trimming shortened V by 6 bases and J by 0 bases, and 12 bases separated the two germline ends. CDR1 and CDR2 (germline): LGHNT, FRNRAP. The CDR3 is made up of 15 amino acids. The CDR3 here is CASGQTSSSGNTIYF. DNA for the CDR3: TGTGCTAGTGGCCAAACAAGCTCCTCTGGAAACACCATATATTTT.

The genes are TRBV19 and TRBJ2-7; D remains unclear. The CDR3 contains 14 residues. Per germline, CDR1 LNHDA and CDR2 SQIVND (reference sequence). V was clipped by 1 base and J by 1 base, with 8 bases between them. The CDR3 coding sequence is TGTGCCAGTAGTATAGTCCTCGGTTCCTACGAGCAGTACTTC. Translation gives CASSIVLGSYEQYF.

This clone was detected only a few times. The chain carries TRBV6-8 and TRBJ2-1, with D perhaps TRBD2 (5 bases). V was cut by 5 bases and J by 9 bases, with 23 bases left in between. CDR1 and CDR2 from the germline V gene are MNHGY and SAAAGT. The CDR3 length is 16 residues. The CDR3 bases are TGTGCCAGCAGTCCCCCCATTTTTTACCGGGGTGTTGAGCAGTTCTTC. It codes for CASSPPIFYRGVEQFF.

This clone was picked up one time. The J gene is TRBJ2-6, the V gene TRBV10-2, with unresolved D. Germline values: CDR1 WSHSY, CDR2 SAAADI. Trimming removed 7 bases from V and 0 bases from J, with 13 bases in between. The length of the CDR3 is 16 residues. The CDR3 region is CASIPQDTSGANVLTF. CDR3 DNA sequence: TGCGCCAGCATTCCGCAGGATACCTCTGGGGCCAACGTCCTGACTTTC.

The chain couples TRBV19 to TRBJ2-6; D not certain. The CDR3 length is 16 residues. Trimming removed 5 bases from V and 4 bases from J, with 15 bases in between. Germline CDR1 reads LNHDA; CDR2 reads SQIVND (reference sequence). The CDR3: CASSSSRNAGANVLTF. DNA for the CDR3: TGTGCCAGTAGTTCATCCCGGAATGCCGGGGCCAACGTCCTGACTTTC.

CDR3 amino acids: CASSKVSLPIRTDTQYF. CDR3 coding DNA: TGTGCCAGTAGTAAGGTGTCGCTACCGATCCGCACAGATACGCAGTATTTT. This rearrangement joins TRBV19 to TRBJ2-3, with unresolved D. Germline V gene lookup returns CDR1 LNHDA and CDR2 SQIVND (reference sequence). The CDR3 is 17 amino acids. Between the trimmed V and J ends, which lost 4 bases and 1 base, there was a span of 18 bases.

This sequence joins TRBV10-2 and TRBJ1-4; D uncertain. The CDR3 extends over 13 amino acids. V lost 10 bases and J 6 bases, leaving 15 bases between the germline ends. Germline CDR1 is WSHSY and CDR2 is SAAADI. This chain's CDR3 is CATTWGSDEKLFF. CDR3 DNA sequence: TGCGCCACAACCTGGGGTTCGGATGAAAAACTGTTTTTT.

The V call is TRBV19, the J call TRBJ1-1; no firm D call. The CDR3 consists of 13 residues. The germline gives CDR1 LNHDA, CDR2 SQIVND (reference sequence). Trimming took 3 bases from V and 3 from J, leaving 8 bases between them. Here the CDR3 reads CASSIKGDTEAFF. CDR3 coding DNA: TGTGCCAGTAGTATTAAAGGTGACACTGAAGCTTTCTTT.

J is TRBJ2-1 and V is TRBV30; 9 positions match TRBD1. The CDR3 has 14 amino acids. V gave up 0 bases and J gave up 7 bases; unmatched junction bases: 4. Per germline, CDR1 GTSNPN and CDR2 SVGIG (reference sequence). The CDR3 bases are TGTGCCTGGAGTGTACAGGGGGCTATGAATGAGCAGTTCTTC. This codes for CAWSVQGAMNEQFF.

This clone was counted a few times. This chain links TRBV6-8 with TRBJ2-7, with a weak D call TRBD2 (7 bases). Per the germline V gene, CDR1 is MNHGY and CDR2 is SAAAGT. This CDR3 comprises 12 residues. V lost 8 bases, J lost 3 bases, and 11 bases lay in between. CDR3 sequence: CASGGGNYEQYF. As DNA, the CDR3 is TGTGCCAGCGGGGGGGGCAACTACGAGCAGTACTTC.

The CDR3 loop reads CASSLSRAGDSPLHF. CDR3 DNA: TGCGCCAGCAGCTTGTCCAGGGCAGGGGATTCACCCCTCCACTTT. The chain couples TRBV5-1 to TRBJ1-6; the D gene is possibly TRBD1 (6 bases). Germline lookup yields CDR1 SGHRS and CDR2 YFSETQ. This CDR3 is 15 amino acids long. The V gene lost 1 base and the J gene lost 8 bases, with 13 bases spanning the gap.

This clone has a handful of counts. The chain carries TRBV18 and TRBJ2-1, with 8 bases identical to TRBD2. Trimming at V came to 3 bases and at J to 6 bases, leaving 10 bases not matched to a gene. CDR1 is KGHSH, CDR2 LQKENI, per germline. CDR3 length: 16 amino acids. For the CDR3, the DNA is TGTGCCAGCTCACCGACGGTGCGGGGGGCAGCCAATGAGCAGTTCTTC. Protein sequence: CASSPTVRGAANEQFF. The full variable domain, with the rest looked up from reference TRBV18 and TRBJ2-1, is NAGVMQNPRHLVRRRGQEARLRCSPMKGHSHVYWYRQLPEEGLKFMVYLQKENIIDESGMPKERFSAEFPKEGPSILRIQQVVRGDSAAYFCASSPTVRGAANEQFFGPGTRLTVL.

The chain is built from TRBV19 and TRBJ1-6; 7 nucleotides agree with TRBD1. Trimming cost V 1 base and J 8 bases; bases outside gene matches: 5. CDR1 and CDR2 (germline): LNHDA, SQIVND (reference sequence). The CDR3 covers 15 residues. The CDR3 is CASSIGGTADSPLHF. DNA of the CDR3: TGTGCCAGTAGTATAGGAGGGACAGCGGATTCACCCCTCCACTTT.

This clone was observed a few times. The chain couples TRBV9 to TRBJ2-1; 8 bases agree with TRBD2. Germline V gene data show CDR1 as SGDLS and CDR2 as YYNGEE. V dropped 0 bases and J dropped 6; count of bases not matched to a gene: 2. CDR3 length equals 14 residues. The CDR3 reads CASSVGGGPNEQFF. The CDR3 DNA sequence: TGTGCCAGCAGCGTAGGCGGGGGGCCCAATGAGCAGTTCTTC.

The rearrangement uses TRBV5-1 and TRBJ1-4; a weak D match, TRBD1 (5 bases). The CDR3 runs 15 residues. Trimming took off 0 bases at V and 8 bases at J, with 14 bases between the two ends. Germline lookup yields CDR1 SGHRS and CDR2 YFSETQ. CDR3 loop: CASSLGRGVREKLFF. In DNA, the CDR3 is TGCGCCAGCAGCTTGGGTAGAGGGGTCCGGGAAAAACTGTTTTTT. The full variable domain, rest sourced from reference TRBV5-1 and TRBJ1-4, is KAGVTQTPRYLIKTRGQQVTLSCSPISGHRSVSWYQQTPGQGLQFLFEYFSETQRNKGNFPGRFSGRQFSNSRSEMNVSTLELGDSALYLCASSLGRGVREKLFFGSGTQLSVL.

The V gene is TRBV18, the J gene TRBJ1-6; no definite D call. V was trimmed by 6 bases and J by 7 bases, leaving 19 bases between them. Germline V lookup: CDR1 KGHSH, CDR2 LQKENI. The CDR3 has 16 residues. CDR3 DNA: TGTGCCAGCTCCCCGGGCCCATGGACGGAGAATTCACCCCTCCACTTT. This codes for CASSPGPWTENSPLHF.

The V and J genes are TRBV4-1 and TRBJ1-5; D perhaps matches TRBD1 (5 bases). V dropped 4 bases and J dropped 0 bases, with 16 bases sitting between them. Germline V gives CDR1 MGHRA, CDR2 YSYEKL. This CDR3 is 17 amino acids long. CDR3 loop: CASSLSPGLGSNQPQHF. CDR3 DNA: TGCGCCAGCAGCCTCTCCCCGGGACTGGGTAGCAATCAGCCCCAGCATTTT.

The chain uses TRBV11-3 and TRBJ1-4, with D possibly matching TRBD1 (5 bases). The CDR3 sequence is 15 residues long. The V end lost 4 bases, the J end lost 5 bases, and 14 bases lay between the germline ends. The germline gives CDR1 SGHNT, CDR2 YENEEA. As DNA, the CDR3 is TGTGCCAGCAGCTCAGGAGGGGAAATAAATGAAAAACTGTTTTTT. Translated, it gives CASSSGGEINEKLFF.

This chain connects TRBV28 to TRBJ1-1; weak D call: TRBD1 (6 bases). Deletions cut 5 bases from V and 4 bases from J, with 17 bases between. From germline, CDR1 is MDHEN and CDR2 SYDVKM. The CDR3 loop spans 15 amino acids. The DNA of the CDR3 is TGTGCCAGCAGTCCTTCCACAGGGCGGGGCACTGAAGCTTTCTTT. Its translation: CASSPSTGRGTEAFF. The complete variable domain, with remaining parts taken from reference TRBV28 and TRBJ1-1, reads DVKVTQSSRYLVKRTGEKVFLECVQDMDHENMFWYRQDPGLGLRLIYFSYDVKMKEKGDIPEGYSVSREKKERFSLILESASTNQTSMYLCASSPSTGRGTEAFFGQGTRLTVV.

This chain connects TRBV27 to TRBJ2-1, with 12 bases aligning to TRBD2. The J segment lost 0 bases and the V segment lost 5 bases, leaving 2 bases of the junction unmatched. In germline, CDR1 is MNHEY, CDR2 SMNVEV (reference sequence). The CDR3 loop spans 16 amino acids. The CDR3: CASSPSGGASYNEQFF. CDR3 bases: TGTGCCAGCAGTCCTAGCGGGGGGGCCTCCTACAATGAGCAGTTCTTC.

The table lists this clone with a few counts. The chain links TRBV11-3 to TRBJ1-6, with D maybe TRBD1 (5 bases). V dropped 3 bases and J dropped 6 bases, with 9 bases sitting between them. This CDR3 comprises 14 residues. Germline CDR1 SGHNT, CDR2 YENEEA. The CDR3 protein is CASSFGGGNSPLHF. The CDR3 DNA sequence: TGTGCCAGCAGCTTTGGGGGGGGTAATTCACCCCTCCACTTT.